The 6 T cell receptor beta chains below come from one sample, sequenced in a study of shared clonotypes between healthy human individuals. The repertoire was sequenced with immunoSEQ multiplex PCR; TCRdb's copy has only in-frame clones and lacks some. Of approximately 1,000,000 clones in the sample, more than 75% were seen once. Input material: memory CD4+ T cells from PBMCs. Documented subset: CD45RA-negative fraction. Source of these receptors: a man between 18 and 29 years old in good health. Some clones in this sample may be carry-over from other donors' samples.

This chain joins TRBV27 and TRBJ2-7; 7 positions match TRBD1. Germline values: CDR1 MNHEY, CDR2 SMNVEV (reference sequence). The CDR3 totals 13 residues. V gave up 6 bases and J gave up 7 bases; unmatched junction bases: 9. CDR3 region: CASSLRGSREQYF. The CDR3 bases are TGTGCCAGCAGCCTCAGGGGGAGTCGAGAGCAGTACTTC.

The chain's CDR3 is CASSELGPTNEKLFF. Written as DNA, the CDR3 is TGTGCCAGCAGTGAATTGGGTCCAACTAATGAAAAACTGTTTTTT. This chain joins TRBV2 and TRBJ1-4; D is unresolved. Germline CDR1 is SNHLY and CDR2 is FYNNEI. This CDR3 contains 15 residues. Trimming took 2 bases from V and 0 from J, leaving 7 bases between them.

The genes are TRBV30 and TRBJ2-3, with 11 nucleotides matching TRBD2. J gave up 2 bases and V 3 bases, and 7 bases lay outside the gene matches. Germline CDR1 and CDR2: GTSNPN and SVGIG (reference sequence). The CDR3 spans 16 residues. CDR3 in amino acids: CAWSIPGLAVTDTQYF. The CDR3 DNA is TGTGCCTGGAGCATCCCGGGACTAGCGGTCACAGATACGCAGTATTTT.

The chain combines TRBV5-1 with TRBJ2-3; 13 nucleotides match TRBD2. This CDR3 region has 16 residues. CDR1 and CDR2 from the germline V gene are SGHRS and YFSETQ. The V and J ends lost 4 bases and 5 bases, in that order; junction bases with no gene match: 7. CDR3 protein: CASSPGLAGAGDTQYF. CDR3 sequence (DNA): TGCGCCAGCAGCCCCGGACTAGCGGGAGCGGGAGATACGCAGTATTTT.

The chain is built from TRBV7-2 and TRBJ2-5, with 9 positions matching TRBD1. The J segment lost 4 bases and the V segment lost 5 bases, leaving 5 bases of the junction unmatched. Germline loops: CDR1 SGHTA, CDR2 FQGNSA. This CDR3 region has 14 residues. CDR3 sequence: CASSQNRGRETQYF. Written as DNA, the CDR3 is TGTGCCAGCAGCCAGAACAGGGGGCGAGAGACCCAGTACTTC.

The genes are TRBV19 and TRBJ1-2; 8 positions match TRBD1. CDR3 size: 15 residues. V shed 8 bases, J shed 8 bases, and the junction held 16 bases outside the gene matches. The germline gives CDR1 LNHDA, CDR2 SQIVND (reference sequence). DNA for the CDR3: TGTGCCAGTTCCCCTACCGGGACAGGATGGGGAGGCTACACCTTC. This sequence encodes CASSPTGTGWGGYTF. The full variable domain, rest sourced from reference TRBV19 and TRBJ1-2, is DGGITQSPKYLFRKEGQNVTLSCEQNLNHDAMYWYRQDPGQGLRLIYYSQIVNDFQKGDIAEGYSVSREKKESFPLTVTSAQKNPTAFYLCASSPTGTGWGGYTFGSGTRLTVV.